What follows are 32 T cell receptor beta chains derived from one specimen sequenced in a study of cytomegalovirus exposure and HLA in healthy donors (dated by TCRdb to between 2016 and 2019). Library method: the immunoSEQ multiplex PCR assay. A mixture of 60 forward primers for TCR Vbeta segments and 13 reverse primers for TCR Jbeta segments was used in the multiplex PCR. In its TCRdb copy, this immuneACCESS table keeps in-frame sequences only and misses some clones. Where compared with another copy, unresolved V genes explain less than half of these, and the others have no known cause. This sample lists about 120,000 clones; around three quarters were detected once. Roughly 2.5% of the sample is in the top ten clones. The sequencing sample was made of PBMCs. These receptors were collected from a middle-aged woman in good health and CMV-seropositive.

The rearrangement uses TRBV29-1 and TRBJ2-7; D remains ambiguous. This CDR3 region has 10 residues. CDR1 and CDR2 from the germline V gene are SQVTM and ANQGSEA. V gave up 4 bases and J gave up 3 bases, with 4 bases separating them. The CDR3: CSVGGYEQYF. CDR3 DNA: TGCAGCGTTGGCGGCTACGAGCAGTACTTC.

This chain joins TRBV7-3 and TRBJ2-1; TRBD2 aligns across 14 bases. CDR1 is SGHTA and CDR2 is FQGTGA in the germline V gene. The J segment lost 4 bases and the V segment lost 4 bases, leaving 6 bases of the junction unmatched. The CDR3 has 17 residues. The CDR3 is CASSSTSGRAGYNEQFF. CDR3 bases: TGTGCCAGCAGCTCGACTAGCGGGAGGGCCGGATACAATGAGCAGTTCTTC.

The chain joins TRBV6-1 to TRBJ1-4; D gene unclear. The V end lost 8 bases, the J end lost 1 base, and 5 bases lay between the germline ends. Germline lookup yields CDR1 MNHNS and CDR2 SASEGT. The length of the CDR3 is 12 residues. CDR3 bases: TGTGCCAGCGGCGGAACTAATGAAAAACTGTTTTTT. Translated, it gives CASGGTNEKLFF.

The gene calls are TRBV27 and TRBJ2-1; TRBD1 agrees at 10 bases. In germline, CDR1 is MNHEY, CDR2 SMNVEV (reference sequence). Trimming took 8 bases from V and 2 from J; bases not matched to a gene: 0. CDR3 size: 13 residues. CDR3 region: CASGQGAYNEQFF. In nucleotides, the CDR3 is TGTGCCAGCGGACAGGGGGCCTACAATGAGCAGTTCTTC.

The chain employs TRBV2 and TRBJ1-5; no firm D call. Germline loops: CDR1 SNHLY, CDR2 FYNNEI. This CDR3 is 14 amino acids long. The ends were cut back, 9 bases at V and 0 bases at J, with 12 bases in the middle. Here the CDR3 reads CASNTASSNQPQHF. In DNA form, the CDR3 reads TGTGCCAGTAATACGGCTAGTAGCAATCAGCCCCAGCATTTT.

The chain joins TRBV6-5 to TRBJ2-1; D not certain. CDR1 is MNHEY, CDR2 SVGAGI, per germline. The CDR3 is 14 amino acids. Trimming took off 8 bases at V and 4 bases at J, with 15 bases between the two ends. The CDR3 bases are TGTGCCAGCCAGAGAAGGAGAGTATACAATGAGCAGTTCTTC. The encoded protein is CASQRRRVYNEQFF.

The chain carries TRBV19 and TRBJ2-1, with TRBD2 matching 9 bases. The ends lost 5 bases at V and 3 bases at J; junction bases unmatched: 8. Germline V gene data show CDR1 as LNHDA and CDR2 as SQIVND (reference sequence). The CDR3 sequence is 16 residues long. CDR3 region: CASSPVAGDFYNEQFF. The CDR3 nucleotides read TGTGCCAGTAGTCCGGTAGCGGGGGATTTCTACAATGAGCAGTTCTTC. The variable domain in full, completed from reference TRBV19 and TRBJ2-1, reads DGGITQSPKYLFRKEGQNVTLSCEQNLNHDAMYWYRQDPGQGLRLIYYSQIVNDFQKGDIAEGYSVSREKKESFPLTVTSAQKNPTAFYLCASSPVAGDFYNEQFFGPGTRLTVL.

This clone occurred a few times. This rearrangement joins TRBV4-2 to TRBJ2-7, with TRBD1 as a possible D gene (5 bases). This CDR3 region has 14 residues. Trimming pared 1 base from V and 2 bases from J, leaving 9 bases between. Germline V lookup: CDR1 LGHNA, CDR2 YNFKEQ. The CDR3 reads CASSQGAGTYEQYF. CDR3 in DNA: TGTGCCAGCAGCCAAGGGGCAGGGACCTACGAGCAGTACTTC.

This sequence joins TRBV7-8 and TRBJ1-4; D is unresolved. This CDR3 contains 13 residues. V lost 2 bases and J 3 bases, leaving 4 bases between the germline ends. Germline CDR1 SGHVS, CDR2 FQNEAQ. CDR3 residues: CASSLLPNEKLFF. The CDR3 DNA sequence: TGTGCCAGCAGCTTACTTCCTAATGAAAAACTGTTTTTT.

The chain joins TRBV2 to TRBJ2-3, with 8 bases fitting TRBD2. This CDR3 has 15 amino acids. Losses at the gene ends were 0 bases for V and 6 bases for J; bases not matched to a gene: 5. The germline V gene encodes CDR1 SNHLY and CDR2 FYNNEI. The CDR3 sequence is CASSEARGGGDTQYF. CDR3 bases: TGTGCCAGCAGTGAAGCCCGGGGCGGGGGGGATACGCAGTATTTT.

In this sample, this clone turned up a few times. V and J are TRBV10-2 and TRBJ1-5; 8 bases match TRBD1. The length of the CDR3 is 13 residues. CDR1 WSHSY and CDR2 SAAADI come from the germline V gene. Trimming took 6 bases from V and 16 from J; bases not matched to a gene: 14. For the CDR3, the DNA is TGCGCCAGCAGAGACAGGGGTTGGAACCTTCAACATTTT. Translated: CASRDRGWNLQHF.

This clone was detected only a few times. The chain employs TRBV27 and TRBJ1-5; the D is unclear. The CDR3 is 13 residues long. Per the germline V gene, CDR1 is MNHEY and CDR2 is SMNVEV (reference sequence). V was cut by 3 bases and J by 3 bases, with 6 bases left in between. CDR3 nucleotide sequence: TGTGCCAGCAGTTTTCTCTTCAATCAGCCCCAGCATTTT. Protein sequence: CASSFLFNQPQHF.

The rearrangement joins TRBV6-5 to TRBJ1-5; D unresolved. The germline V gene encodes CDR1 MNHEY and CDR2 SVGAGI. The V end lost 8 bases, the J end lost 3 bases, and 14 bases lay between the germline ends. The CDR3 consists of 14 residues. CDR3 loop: CASAGSHFNQPQHF. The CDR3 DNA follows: TGTGCCAGCGCGGGCAGCCACTTCAATCAGCCCCAGCATTTT.

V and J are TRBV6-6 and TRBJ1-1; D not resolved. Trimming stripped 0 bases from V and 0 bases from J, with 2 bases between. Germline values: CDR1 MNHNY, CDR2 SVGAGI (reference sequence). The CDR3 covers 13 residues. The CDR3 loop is CASSYSVNTEAFF. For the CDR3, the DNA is TGTGCCAGCAGTTACTCCGTGAACACTGAAGCTTTCTTT.

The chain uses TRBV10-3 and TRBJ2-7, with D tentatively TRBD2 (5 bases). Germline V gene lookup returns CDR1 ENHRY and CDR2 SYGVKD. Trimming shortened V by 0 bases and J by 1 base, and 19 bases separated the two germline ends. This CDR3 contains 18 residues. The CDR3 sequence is CAISESKAGSGTSYEQYF. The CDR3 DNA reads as TGTGCCATCAGTGAGTCCAAGGCGGGCAGCGGAACATCCTACGAGCAGTACTTC.

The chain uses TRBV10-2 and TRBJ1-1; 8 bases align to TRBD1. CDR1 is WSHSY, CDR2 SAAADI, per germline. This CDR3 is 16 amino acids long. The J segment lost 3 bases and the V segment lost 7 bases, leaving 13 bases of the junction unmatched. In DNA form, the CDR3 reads TGCGCCAGCACTCCCCACGGACAGGGACGAGACACTGAAGCTTTCTTT. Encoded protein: CASTPHGQGRDTEAFF.

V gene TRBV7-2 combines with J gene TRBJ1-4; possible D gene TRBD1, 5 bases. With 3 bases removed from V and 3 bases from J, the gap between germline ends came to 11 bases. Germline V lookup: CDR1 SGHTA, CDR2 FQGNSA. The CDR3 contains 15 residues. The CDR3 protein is CASSFRGGANEKLFF. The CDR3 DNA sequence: TGTGCCAGCAGCTTTAGGGGAGGGGCTAATGAAAAACTGTTTTTT.

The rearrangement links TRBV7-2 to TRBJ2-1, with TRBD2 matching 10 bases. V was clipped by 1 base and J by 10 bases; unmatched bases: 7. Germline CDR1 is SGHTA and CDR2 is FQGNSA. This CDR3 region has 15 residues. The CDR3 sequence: CASSLGLAGWGEQFF. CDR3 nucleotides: TGTGCCAGCAGCTTAGGACTAGCGGGCTGGGGGGAGCAGTTCTTC.

The DNA for the CDR3 is TGTGCCATCAGGACAGGGGAAGGGACTGAAGCTTTCTTT. This gives the protein CAIRTGEGTEAFF. The gene calls are TRBV10-3 and TRBJ1-1, with 8 bases fitting TRBD1. The V gene's germline CDR1 is ENHRY and CDR2 SYGVKD. The ends lost 6 bases at V and 5 bases at J; junction bases unmatched: 5. The CDR3 spans 13 residues.

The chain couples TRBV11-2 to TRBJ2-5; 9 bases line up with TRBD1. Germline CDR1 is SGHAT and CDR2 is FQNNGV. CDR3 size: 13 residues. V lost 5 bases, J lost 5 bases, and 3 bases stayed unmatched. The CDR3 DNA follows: TGTGCCAGCAGCCGGGACAGGGTTGAGACCCAGTACTTC. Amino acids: CASSRDRVETQYF.

The CDR3 coding sequence is TGTGCCAGCAGCTTAGCGTCTCCGGGGGGCACTGAAGCTTTCTTT. This translates into CASSLASPGGTEAFF. The genes are TRBV7-9 and TRBJ1-1; tentatively, D is TRBD1 (5 bases). Trimming cost V 0 bases and J 4 bases, with 12 bases left between them. This CDR3 is built from 15 residues. From germline, CDR1 is SEHNR and CDR2 FQNEAQ (reference sequence).

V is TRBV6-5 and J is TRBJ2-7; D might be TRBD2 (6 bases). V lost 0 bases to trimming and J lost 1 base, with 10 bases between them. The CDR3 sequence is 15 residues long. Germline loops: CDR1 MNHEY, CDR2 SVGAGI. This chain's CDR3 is CASSYSIAGSYEQYF. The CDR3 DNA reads TGTGCCAGCAGTTACTCGATTGCGGGGTCCTACGAGCAGTACTTC.

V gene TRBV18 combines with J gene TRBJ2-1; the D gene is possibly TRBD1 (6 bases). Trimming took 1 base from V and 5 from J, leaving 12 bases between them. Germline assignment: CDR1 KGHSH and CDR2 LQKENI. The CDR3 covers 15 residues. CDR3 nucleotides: TGTGCCAGCTCACCACGGCCGGACAGAGACAATGAGCAGTTCTTC. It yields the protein CASSPRPDRDNEQFF.

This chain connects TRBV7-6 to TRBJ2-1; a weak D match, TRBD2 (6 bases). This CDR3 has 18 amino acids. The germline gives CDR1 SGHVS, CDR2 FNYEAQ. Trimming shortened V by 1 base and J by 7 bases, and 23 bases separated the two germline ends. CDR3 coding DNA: TGTGCCAGCAGCTTAGTGGGGGTAGCGGAATACCCTCAGAATGAGCAGTTCTTC. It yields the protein CASSLVGVAEYPQNEQFF.

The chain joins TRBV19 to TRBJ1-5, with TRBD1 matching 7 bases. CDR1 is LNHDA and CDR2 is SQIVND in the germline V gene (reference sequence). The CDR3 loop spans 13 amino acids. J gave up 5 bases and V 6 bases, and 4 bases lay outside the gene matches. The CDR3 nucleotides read TGTGCCAGTAGCGGGACAGAGGATCAGCCCCAGCATTTT. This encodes CASSGTEDQPQHF.

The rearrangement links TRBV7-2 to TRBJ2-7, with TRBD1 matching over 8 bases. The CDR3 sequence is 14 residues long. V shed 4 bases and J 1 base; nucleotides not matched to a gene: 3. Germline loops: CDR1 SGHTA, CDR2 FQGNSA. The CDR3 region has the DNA TGTGCCAGCAGCTCCGGGACAGGTTCCTACGAGCAGTACTTC. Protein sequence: CASSSGTGSYEQYF.

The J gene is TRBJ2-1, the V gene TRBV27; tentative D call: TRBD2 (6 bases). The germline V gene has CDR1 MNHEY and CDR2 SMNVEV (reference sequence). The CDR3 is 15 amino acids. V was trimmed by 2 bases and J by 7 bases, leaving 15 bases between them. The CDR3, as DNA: TGTGCCAGCAGTTTAGACCCCCGGGAGAGGAATGAGCAGTTCTTC. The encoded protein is CASSLDPRERNEQFF.

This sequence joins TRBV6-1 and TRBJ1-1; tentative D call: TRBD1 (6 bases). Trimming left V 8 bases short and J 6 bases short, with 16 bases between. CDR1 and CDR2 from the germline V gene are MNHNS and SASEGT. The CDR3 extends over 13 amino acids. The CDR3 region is CASQMGAGAEAFF. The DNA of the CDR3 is TGTGCCAGCCAGATGGGGGCCGGGGCTGAAGCTTTCTTT.

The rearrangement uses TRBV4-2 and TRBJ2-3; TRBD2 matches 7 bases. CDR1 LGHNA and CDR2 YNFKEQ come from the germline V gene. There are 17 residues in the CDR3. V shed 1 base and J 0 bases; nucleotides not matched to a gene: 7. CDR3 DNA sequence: TGTGCCAGCAGCCAAGTCCCCTTTAGCGGGAGCACAGATACGCAGTATTTT. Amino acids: CASSQVPFSGSTDTQYF.

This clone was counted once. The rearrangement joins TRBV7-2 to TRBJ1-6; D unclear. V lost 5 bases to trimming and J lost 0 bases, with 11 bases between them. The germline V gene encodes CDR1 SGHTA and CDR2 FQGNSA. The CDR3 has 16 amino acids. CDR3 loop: CASSAFESSYNSPLHF. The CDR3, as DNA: TGTGCCAGCAGCGCCTTTGAGAGCTCCTATAATTCACCCCTCCACTTT.

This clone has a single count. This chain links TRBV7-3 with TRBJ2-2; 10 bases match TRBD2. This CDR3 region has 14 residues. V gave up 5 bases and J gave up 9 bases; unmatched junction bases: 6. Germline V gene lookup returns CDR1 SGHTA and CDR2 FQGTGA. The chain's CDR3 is CASSLTSGPRELFF. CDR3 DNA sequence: TGTGCCAGCAGCCTGACTAGCGGGCCCAGGGAGCTGTTTTTT.

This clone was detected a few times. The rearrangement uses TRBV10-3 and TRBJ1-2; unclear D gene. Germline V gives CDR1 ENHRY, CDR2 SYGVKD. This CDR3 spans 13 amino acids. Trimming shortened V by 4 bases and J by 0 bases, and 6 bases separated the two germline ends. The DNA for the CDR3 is TGTGCCATCAGTGTCTCAGCTAACTATGGCTACACCTTC. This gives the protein CAISVSANYGYTF.